Below are 31 T cell receptor beta chains sequenced from a single sample in a study of T cells in Graves' hyperthyroidism and ophthalmopathy. TCR beta CDR3 regions were amplified from RNA transcripts. The TCR CDR3 first-round RT-PCR relied on the HTBI primer set. TCRdb passed the multiplex PCR reads through MiXCR, listing each CDR3 protein once. Among under 400,000 distinct CDR3 sequences, approximately 15% were seen once, and the ten largest hold about 30%. Sequencing was performed on blood. These TCRs come from a woman aged 18-29 years with Graves' hyperthyroidism that later progressed to Graves' ophthalmopathy.

In regard to this clonotype: This clone may be a read error of a much larger clone one base away. The rearrangement links TRBV12-3 or TRBV12-4 to TRBJ2-7; D unclear. The CDR3 length is 13 residues. CDR3 sequence: CASSETVSYGQYF. DNA of the CDR3: TGTGCCAGCAGTGAAACCGTCTCCTACGGGCAGTACTTC.

In its sample, this clonotype was seen many times. This chain uses TRBV7-8 with TRBJ2-7; D perhaps matches TRBD2 (5 bases). In germline, CDR1 is SGHVS, CDR2 FQNEAQ. V lost 5 bases to trimming and J lost 1 base, with 15 bases between them. The CDR3 totals 15 residues. Here the CDR3 DNA reads TGTGCCAGCAGCCCACCTTGGACTGGATCCTACGAGCAGTACTTC. Amino acids: CASSPPWTGSYEQYF.

This clonotype was picked up many times. The chain links TRBV28 to TRBJ2-6; no definite D call. The CDR3 extends over 14 amino acids. Germline V gene data show CDR1 as MDHEN and CDR2 as SYDVKM. With 4 bases removed from V and 4 bases from J, the gap between germline ends came to 8 bases. The CDR3 is CASSSSPGANVLTF. The CDR3 nucleotides read TGTGCCAGCAGTTCATCACCCGGGGCCAACGTCCTGACTTTC.

This clonotype was seen at least ten times. The chain combines TRBV7-9 with TRBJ2-7, with a possible D match to TRBD2 (6 bases). CDR3 size: 17 residues. Germline V gene data show CDR1 as SEHNR and CDR2 as FQNEAQ (reference sequence). The V gene lost 1 base and the J gene lost 0 bases, with 16 bases spanning the gap. In DNA form, the CDR3 reads TGTGCCAGCAGCTTAGGGTATGTAAGGGACTCCTCCTACGAGCAGTACTTC. Encoded protein: CASSLGYVRDSSYEQYF. Based on the CDR3 plus reference TRBV7-9 and TRBJ2-7, the full variable domain is DTGVSQNPRHKITKRGQNVTFRCDPISEHNRLYWYRQTLGQGPEFLTYFQNEAQLEKSRLLSDRFSAERPKGSFSTLEIQRTEQGDSAMYLCASSLGYVRDSSYEQYFGPGTRLTVT.

This clonotype has ten or more counts. The J gene is TRBJ1-1, the V gene TRBV28, with D possibly TRBD1 on 5 matching bases. Trimming removed 6 bases at V and 0 bases at J, with 11 bases between. The V gene's germline CDR1 is MDHEN and CDR2 SYDVKM. The length of the CDR3 is 14 residues. CDR3 nucleotides: TGTGCCAGCAGCTCCGGGACGATGAACACTGAAGCTTTCTTT. Its translation: CASSSGTMNTEAFF.

This clonotype was counted a few times. V is TRBV5-1 and J is TRBJ1-4; D remains ambiguous. Trimming pared 5 bases from V and 0 bases from J, leaving 5 bases between. The CDR3 length is 13 residues. Germline assignment: CDR1 SGHRS and CDR2 YFSETQ. CDR3 DNA sequence: TGCGCCAGCAGTGGGGCAACTAATGAAAAACTGTTTTTT. Translated: CASSGATNEKLFF. The complete variable domain, with remaining parts taken from reference TRBV5-1 and TRBJ1-4, reads KAGVTQTPRYLIKTRGQQVTLSCSPISGHRSVSWYQQTPGQGLQFLFEYFSETQRNKGNFPGRFSGRQFSNSRSEMNVSTLELGDSALYLCASSGATNEKLFFGSGTQLSVL.

The chain has TRBV11-2 and TRBJ1-1; no clear D gene. The germline V gene encodes CDR1 SGHAT and CDR2 FQNNGV. V shed 5 bases and J shed 4 bases, with 14 bases lying between them. The CDR3 is made up of 14 amino acids. The CDR3 protein is CASSTQRLGTEAFF. The CDR3 DNA is TGTGCCAGCAGCACCCAGCGGCTGGGCACTGAAGCTTTCTTT.

The V gene is TRBV4-1, the J gene TRBJ1-4; 9 bases map to TRBD1. The CDR3 sequence is 16 residues long. Losses at the gene ends were 3 bases for V and 4 bases for J; bases not matched to a gene: 6. Germline CDR1 and CDR2: MGHRA and YSYEKL. The CDR3 loop is CASSQSTGGFNEKLFF. The CDR3 region has the DNA TGCGCCAGCAGCCAGTCTACAGGGGGCTTTAATGAAAAACTGTTTTTT.

Relative to its sample, this clonotype is large. The rearrangement joins TRBV28 to TRBJ1-4; the D is unclear. V was shortened by 5 bases and J by 0 bases, with 10 bases between the two germline ends. From germline, CDR1 is MDHEN and CDR2 SYDVKM. The CDR3 covers 15 residues. The CDR3 DNA reads as TGTGCCAGCAGTCCATGGGCAGCAACTAATGAAAAACTGTTTTTT. This encodes CASSPWAATNEKLFF.

Only a few counts were recorded for this clonotype. This rearrangement joins TRBV5-1 to TRBJ1-2; no firm D call. This CDR3 spans 15 amino acids. Looked up from germline, CDR1 is SGHRS and CDR2 is YFSETQ. V lost 0 bases and J lost 4, with 13 bases in between. In nucleotides, the CDR3 is TGCGCCAGCAGCTTGGATGGGCAGACGTTCTATGGCTACACCTTC. It specifies CASSLDGQTFYGYTF.

This clonotype was recorded a few times. The chain couples TRBV2 to TRBJ1-6; no clear D. CDR1 is SNHLY, CDR2 FYNNEI, per germline. CDR3 length equals 15 residues. Trimming took 1 base from V and 7 from J, leaving 11 bases between them. The CDR3 spells CASSEGKLGNSPLHF. The DNA of the CDR3 is TGTGCCAGCAGTGAAGGGAAGTTGGGGAATTCACCCCTCCACTTT. Full variable domain (rest looked up from reference TRBV2 and TRBJ1-6): EPEVTQTPSHQVTQMGQEVILRCVPISNHLYFYWYRQILGQKVEFLVSFYNNEISEKSEIFDDQFSVERPDGSNFTLKIRSTKLEDSAMYFCASSEGKLGNSPLHFGNGTRLTVT.

CDR3 sequence: CSVENRYQETQYF. CDR3 nucleotides: TGCAGCGTTGAAAACAGGTACCAAGAGACCCAGTACTTC. The J gene is TRBJ2-5, the V gene TRBV29-1, with a weak D call TRBD1 (5 bases). Germline V gene sequence: CDR1 SQVTM, CDR2 ANQGSEA. This CDR3 spans 13 amino acids. V dropped 2 bases and J dropped 0 bases, with 7 bases sitting between them.

The gene calls are TRBV30 and TRBJ2-1; no clear D gene. Germline loops: CDR1 GTSNPN, CDR2 SVGIG (reference sequence). The CDR3 has 10 residues. Trimming stripped 5 bases from V and 5 bases from J, with 4 bases between. The CDR3 spells CAWADNEQFF. The CDR3 nucleotides read TGTGCCTGGGCAGACAATGAGCAGTTCTTC.

This clonotype has a count of ten or more. The chain joins TRBV11-2 to TRBJ2-1, with D tentatively TRBD2 (6 bases). The CDR3 contains 16 residues. From germline, CDR1 is SGHAT and CDR2 FQNNGV. V was shortened by 0 bases and J by 2 bases, with 11 bases between the two germline ends. CDR3 in DNA: TGTGCCAGCAGCTTAGATCTGGGCGGGACCTACAATGAGCAGTTCTTC. Its translation is CASSLDLGGTYNEQFF.

The chain has TRBV5-1 and TRBJ2-3; D gene uncertain. Germline V gene lookup returns CDR1 SGHRS and CDR2 YFSETQ. This CDR3 comprises 14 residues. Trimming removed 0 bases from V and 4 bases from J, with 9 bases in between. Here the CDR3 reads CASSLEGLADTQYF. In nucleotides, the CDR3 is TGCGCCAGCAGCTTGGAAGGTCTCGCAGATACGCAGTATTTT.

This clonotype was counted a few times. CDR3 nucleotides: TGTGCCAGCAGCCGGCCCCGGAGTAGCGGGATAGAGACCCAGTACTTC. Its protein product is CASSRPRSSGIETQYF. J is TRBJ2-5 and V is TRBV3-1; TRBD2 matches at 8 bases. CDR1 LGHDT and CDR2 YNNKEL come from the germline V gene (reference sequence). The CDR3 extends over 16 amino acids. J gave up 4 bases and V 4 bases, and 11 bases lay outside the gene matches.

This clonotype has a count of ten or more. The DNA for the CDR3 is TGTGCCAGCACCAGACTCGAGGTTCAGCCCCAGCATTTT. This codes for CASTRLEVQPQHF. The chain has TRBV6-2 or TRBV6-3 and TRBJ1-5; D ambiguous. The ends were cut back, 7 bases at V and 6 bases at J, with 13 bases in the middle. The CDR3 sequence is 13 residues long. Per the germline V gene, CDR1 is MNHEY and CDR2 is SVGEGT.

This chain connects TRBV28 to TRBJ2-2; TRBD1 matches 10 bases. V shed 5 bases and J 6 bases; nucleotides not matched to a gene: 6. CDR3 size: 15 residues. Germline CDR1 MDHEN, CDR2 SYDVKM. The CDR3 reads CASSTGQGSAGELFF. CDR3 coding DNA: TGTGCCAGCAGTACGGGACAGGGGTCGGCCGGGGAGCTGTTTTTT.

The chain has TRBV5-6 and TRBJ2-7; D call uncertain. Trimming shortened V by 0 bases and J by 3 bases, and 10 bases separated the two germline ends. The CDR3 is made up of 14 amino acids. Germline loops: CDR1 SGHDT, CDR2 YYEEEE. CDR3 residues: CASSLVDKVYEQYF. DNA of the CDR3: TGTGCCAGCAGCTTGGTCGACAAAGTCTACGAGCAGTACTTC.

This clonotype was counted only a few times. This sequence joins TRBV7-9 and TRBJ2-5; TRBD1 agrees at 12 bases. The J segment lost 1 base and the V segment lost 3 bases, leaving 18 bases of the junction unmatched. Germline CDR1 SEHNR, CDR2 FQNEAQ (reference sequence). The length of the CDR3 is 21 residues. CDR3 in amino acids: CASSFLVIRDRGREAQETQYF. CDR3 sequence (DNA): TGTGCCAGCAGCTTCTTGGTTATCCGGGACAGGGGGCGAGAGGCCCAAGAGACCCAGTACTTC.

At least ten counts were recorded for this clonotype. The chain links TRBV7-2 to TRBJ2-7; 11 bases are a match to TRBD1. Germline V gene sequence: CDR1 SGHTA, CDR2 FQGNSA. This CDR3 spans 16 amino acids. With V trimmed by 1 base and J by 0 bases, 2 bases remained unmatched. CDR3 loop: CASSLVGQGVSYEQYF. CDR3 in DNA: TGTGCCAGCAGCTTAGTGGGACAGGGGGTCTCCTACGAGCAGTACTTC.

The J gene is TRBJ2-3, the V gene TRBV6-1, with 7 bases matching TRBD1. The V and J ends lost 5 bases and 2 bases, in that order; junction bases with no gene match: 4. CDR1 is MNHNS, CDR2 SASEGT, per germline. This CDR3 is built from 14 residues. For the CDR3, the DNA is TGTGCCAGCAGTCAGGGGGTCAACACAGATACGCAGTATTTT. This sequence encodes CASSQGVNTDTQYF.

The chain links TRBV7-9 to TRBJ2-2, with D uncertain. Looked up from germline, CDR1 is SEHNR and CDR2 is FQNEAQ (reference sequence). The CDR3 runs to 13 residues. V lost 7 bases and J 1 base, leaving 7 bases between the germline ends. CDR3 region: CASTMENTGELFF. CDR3 DNA sequence: TGTGCCAGCACCATGGAGAACACCGGGGAGCTGTTTTTT.

This clonotype has ten or more counts. This chain connects TRBV15 to TRBJ2-7; 8 positions agree with TRBD1. Trimming cost V 3 bases and J 2 bases; bases outside gene matches: 15. This CDR3 has 18 residues. Germline V gene lookup returns CDR1 LNHNV and CDR2 YYDKDF (reference sequence). The CDR3 spells CATSSMWFWTGTPYEQYF. CDR3 in DNA: TGTGCCACCAGCAGTATGTGGTTTTGGACAGGGACACCCTACGAGCAGTACTTC.

This clonotype has a handful of counts. The chain has TRBV5-4 and TRBJ2-1; perhaps TRBD1 as D (7 bases). The germline V gene encodes CDR1 SGHNT and CDR2 YYREEE (reference sequence). V lost 0 bases to trimming and J lost 3 bases, with 13 bases between them. CDR3 length: 16 amino acids. CDR3 sequence (DNA): TGTGCCAGCAGCTTGGCTTGGCAGGGGGGCTACAATGAGCAGTTCTTC. Translating it yields CASSLAWQGGYNEQFF.

This clonotype showed up many times. This chain connects TRBV24-1 to TRBJ2-1; a possible D gene is TRBD2 (8 bases). V lost 7 bases and J lost 6, with 18 bases in between. Germline V lookup: CDR1 KGHDR, CDR2 SFDVKD. This CDR3 contains 15 residues. The CDR3 protein is CATRAGREGANEQFF. CDR3 in DNA: TGTGCCACCAGGGCAGGACGGGAGGGGGCCAATGAGCAGTTCTTC.

Ten or more counts support this clonotype. The chain carries TRBV20-1 and TRBJ1-1; D may be TRBD1 (5 bases). CDR1 is DFQATT and CDR2 is SNEGSKA in the germline V gene (reference sequence). The CDR3 is made up of 14 amino acids. The V end was cut by 1 base, the J end by 1 base, with 10 bases between. The CDR3 loop is CSARVGHPNTEAFF. CDR3 in DNA: TGCAGTGCTAGAGTAGGACACCCGAACACTGAAGCTTTCTTT.

This clonotype was counted many times. The chain joins TRBV20-1 to TRBJ2-2; 9 bases match TRBD2. Germline V gene sequence: CDR1 DFQATT, CDR2 SNEGSKA (reference sequence). The CDR3 totals 15 residues. The V gene end was trimmed by 5 bases and the J gene end by 0 bases; junction bases not matched to a gene: 4. The CDR3 here is CSAGVAGANTGELFF. CDR3 in DNA: TGCAGTGCTGGCGTAGCGGGAGCGAACACCGGGGAGCTGTTTTTT.

Ten or more counts support this clonotype. V gene TRBV4-1 combines with J gene TRBJ2-7; either TRBD1 or TRBD2 may fit D (5 bases each). Germline values: CDR1 MGHRA, CDR2 YSYEKL. Trimming left V 0 bases short and J 4 bases short, with 16 bases between. The CDR3 has 16 residues. The CDR3 protein is CASSQEGSGLQYEQYF. The CDR3, as DNA: TGCGCCAGCAGCCAAGAAGGGTCGGGGCTCCAGTACGAGCAGTACTTC.

This clonotype was found many times. The chain links TRBV5-1 to TRBJ2-3; 10 bases are a match to TRBD2. This CDR3 comprises 19 residues. Trimming cost V 0 bases and J 5 bases; bases outside gene matches: 15. From germline, CDR1 is SGHRS and CDR2 YFSETQ. DNA for the CDR3: TGCGCCAGCAGCTTGGAGCCAGGGAGAGCGGGAGGGCCGGGAGATACGCAGTATTTT. It is translated as CASSLEPGRAGGPGDTQYF. The whole variable domain, remainder taken from reference TRBV5-1 and TRBJ2-3, is KAGVTQTPRYLIKTRGQQVTLSCSPISGHRSVSWYQQTPGQGLQFLFEYFSETQRNKGNFPGRFSGRQFSNSRSEMNVSTLELGDSALYLCASSLEPGRAGGPGDTQYFGPGTRLTVL.

Many counts were recorded for this clonotype. The rearrangement joins TRBV15 to TRBJ2-7; 7 nucleotides match TRBD1. Germline trimming cut 0 bases from V and 3 bases from J; bases unmatched to any gene: 14. The CDR3 consists of 18 residues. The V gene's germline CDR1 is LNHNV and CDR2 YYDKDF (reference sequence). CDR3 nucleotides: TGTGCCACCAGCAGAGATGCAATTGTTGGACAGGCTCTCTACGAGCAGTACTTC. Translation: CATSRDAIVGQALYEQYF.